This note documents a single TCR beta chain sequence. As yet, its antigen is unknown. One end of the junction fails to match germline, which may point to a read error. This record comes from a study of cytomegalovirus exposure and HLA in healthy donors. The PCR contained 60 Vbeta and 13 Jbeta primers. As originally analysed: Among the unique TCR beta chains that a later analysis counted, about 81 million in all, 10 million to 14 million were shared. Only in-frame clones appear in the TCRdb table, and some are missing; sequencing was by immunoSEQ multiplex PCR. Clone size and V and J calls were adopted from that table, with D and trimming inferred from the DNA. This repertoire includes under 130,000 clones. Study conclusions and caveats: A later analysis showed that HLA-associated TCR beta chains had undergone more clonal expansion than equally common others.

Sequencing input: PBMCs. The receptor was derived from a man aged 50 or older in good health and CMV-seronegative.

The CDR3 DNA follows: TGTGCCAGCAGCCTTGTTGGGAGTGGAGACACCATATATTTT. This sequence encodes CASSLVGSGDTIYF. The chain employs TRBV7-2 and TRBJ1-3; the D is unclear. Germline V gives CDR1 SGHTA, CDR2 FQGNSA. The CDR3 contains 14 residues.